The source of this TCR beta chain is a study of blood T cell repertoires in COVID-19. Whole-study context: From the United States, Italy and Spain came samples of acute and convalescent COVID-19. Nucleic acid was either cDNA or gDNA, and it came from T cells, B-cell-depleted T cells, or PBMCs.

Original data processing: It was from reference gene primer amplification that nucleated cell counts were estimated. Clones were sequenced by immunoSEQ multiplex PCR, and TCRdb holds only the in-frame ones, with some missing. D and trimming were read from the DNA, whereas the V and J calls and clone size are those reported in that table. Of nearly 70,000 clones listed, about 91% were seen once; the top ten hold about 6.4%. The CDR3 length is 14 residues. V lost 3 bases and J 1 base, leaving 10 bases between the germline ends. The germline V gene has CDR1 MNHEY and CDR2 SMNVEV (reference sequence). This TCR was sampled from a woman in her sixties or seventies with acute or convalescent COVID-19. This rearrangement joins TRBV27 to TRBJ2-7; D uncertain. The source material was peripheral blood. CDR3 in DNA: TGTGCCAGCAGTTTCCGCGGCGTTTCCTACGAGCAGTACTTC. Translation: CASSFRGVSYEQYF.